The rows below give T cell receptor beta chains drawn from one sample of a study of blood T cells in healthy people across ages. A single record per CDR3 protein comes from TCRdb applying MiXCR to the 5' RACE reads. The sample contains approximately 940,000 distinct CDR3 sequences, 40% to 60% of which appear only once. The sequenced material came from blood. Every receptor here comes from a man aged 25-40 years in good health. CDR3s include the opening cysteine and the closing phenylalanine or tryptophan. Each record gives: D gene, V gene, J gene, clone size, CDR3 DNA, CDR3 protein. The D gene is left open where the match is weak. Not every row has a clone size; where given, it reads once, few, many or a size class.

D: -; V: TRBV2; J: TRBJ2-7; size: -; DNA: TGTGCCAGCAGGGTGACAGTAATCGAGCAGTACTTC; CDR3: CASRVTVIEQYF
D: -; V: TRBV20-1; J: TRBJ2-7; size: -; DNA: TGCAGTGCCTCGCCCTCCTCCGGACGCGAGCAGTACTTC; CDR3: CSASPSSGREQYF
D: TRBD2; V: TRBV2; J: TRBJ2-1; size: -; DNA: TGTGCCAGCAGTGAACTAGCGGGGACGGATGAGCAGTTCTTC; CDR3: CASSELAGTDEQFF
D: TRBD2; V: TRBV29-1; J: TRBJ2-7; size: once; DNA: TGCAGCGTCACTAGCGGGGGGAATCTCGAGCAGTACTTC; CDR3: CSVTSGGNLEQYF
D: -; V: TRBV9; J: TRBJ1-6; size: once; DNA: TGTGCCAGCAGCGGCCGGGGGGCAAATTCACCCCTCCACTTT; CDR3: CASSGRGANSPLHF
D: -; V: TRBV29-1; J: TRBJ2-3; size: many; DNA: TGCAGCGTTGAAGGACCCCAGGTGCGGGGTTCGACAGATACGCAGTATTTT; CDR3: CSVEGPQVRGSTDTQYF
D: -; V: TRBV12-3/TRBV12-4; J: TRBJ2-1; size: -; DNA: TGTGCCAGACAATTACAGCTTTACAATGAGCAGTTCTTC; CDR3: CARQLQLYNEQFF
D: -; V: TRBV28; J: TRBJ2-7; size: many; DNA: TGTGCCGTCGAGGATTCTACCTACGAGCAGTACTTC; CDR3: CAVEDSTYEQYF
D: TRBD1; V: TRBV7-9; J: TRBJ2-5; size: -; DNA: TGTGCCAGCAGCACAGCAGGGGGACGAGAGACCCAGTACTTC; CDR3: CASSTAGGRETQYF
D: -; V: TRBV25-1; J: TRBJ1-6; size: -; DNA: TGTGCCAGCACCCCAGACGGCTCCTATAATTCACCCCTCCACTTT; CDR3: CASTPDGSYNSPLHF
D: -; V: TRBV21-1; J: TRBJ1-6; size: -; DNA: TGTGCCAGCAGCAAGTCGGTAGGGACGGGCTTTCGGTCACCCCCCCACTTT; CDR3: CASSKSVGTGFRSPPHF
D: TRBD1; V: TRBV27; J: TRBJ2-2; size: -; DNA: TGTGCCAGCAGTTTAAGGGACAGGACCGGGGAGCTGTTTTTT; CDR3: CASSLRDRTGELFF